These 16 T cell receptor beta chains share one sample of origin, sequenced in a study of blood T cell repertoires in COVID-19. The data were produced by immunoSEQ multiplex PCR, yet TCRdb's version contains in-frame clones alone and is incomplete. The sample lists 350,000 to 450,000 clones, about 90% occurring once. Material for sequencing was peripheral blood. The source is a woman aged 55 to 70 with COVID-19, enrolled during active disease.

The CDR3 loop is CASSQNRDRAEADTQYF. As DNA, the CDR3 is TGTGCCAGCAGCCAAAACCGGGACAGGGCGGAGGCAGATACGCAGTATTTT. The chain combines TRBV3-1 (or the pseudogene TRBV3-2) with TRBJ2-3; 9 bases are a match to TRBD1. The length of the CDR3 is 17 residues. The trim removed 2 bases at V and 4 bases at J, leaving 10 bases unmatched. The germline V gene has CDR1 LGHDT and CDR2 YNNKEL (reference sequence).

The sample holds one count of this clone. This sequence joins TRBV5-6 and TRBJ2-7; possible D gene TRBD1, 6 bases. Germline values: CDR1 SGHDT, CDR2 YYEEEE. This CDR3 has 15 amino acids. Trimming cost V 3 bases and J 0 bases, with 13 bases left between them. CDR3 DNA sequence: TGTGCCAGCAGCTCCCCCGGGACAAGCTCCTACGAGCAGTACTTC. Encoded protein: CASSSPGTSSYEQYF.

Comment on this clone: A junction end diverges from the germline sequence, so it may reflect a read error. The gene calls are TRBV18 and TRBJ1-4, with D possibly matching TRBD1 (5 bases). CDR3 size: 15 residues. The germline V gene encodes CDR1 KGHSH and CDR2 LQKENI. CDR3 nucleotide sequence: TGTGCCAGCTCACCCCCCGGGACTACTATTGAAAAACTGTTTTTT. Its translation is CASSPPGTTIEKLFF.

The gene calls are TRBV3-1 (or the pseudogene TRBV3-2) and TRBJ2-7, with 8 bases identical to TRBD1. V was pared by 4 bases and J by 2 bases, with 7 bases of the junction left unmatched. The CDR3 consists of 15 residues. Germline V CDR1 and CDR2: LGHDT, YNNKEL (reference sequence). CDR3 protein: CASSPRTGGTYEQYF. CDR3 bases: TGTGCCAGCAGCCCACGAACAGGGGGTACCTACGAGCAGTACTTC.

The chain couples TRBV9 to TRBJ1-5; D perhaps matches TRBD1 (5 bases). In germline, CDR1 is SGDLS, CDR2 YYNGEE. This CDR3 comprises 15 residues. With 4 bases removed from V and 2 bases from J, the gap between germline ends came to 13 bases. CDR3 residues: CASSLGGGGNQPQHF. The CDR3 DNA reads TGTGCCAGCAGCCTGGGGGGAGGAGGCAATCAGCCCCAGCATTTT.

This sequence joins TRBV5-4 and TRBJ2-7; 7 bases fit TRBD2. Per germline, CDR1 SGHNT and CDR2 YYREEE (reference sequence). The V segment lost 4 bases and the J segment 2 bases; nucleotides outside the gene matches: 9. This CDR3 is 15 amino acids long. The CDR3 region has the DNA TGTGCCAGCAGCCGGGGTCTCGGGGGGACCTACGAGCAGTACTTC. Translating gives CASSRGLGGTYEQYF.

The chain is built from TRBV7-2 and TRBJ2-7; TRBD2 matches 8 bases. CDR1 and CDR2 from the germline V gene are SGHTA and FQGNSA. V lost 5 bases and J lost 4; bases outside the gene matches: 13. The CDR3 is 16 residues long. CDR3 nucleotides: TGTGCCAGCAGCCCCCAGGCAAGCGGGGGATTGTACGAGCAGTACTTC. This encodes CASSPQASGGLYEQYF.

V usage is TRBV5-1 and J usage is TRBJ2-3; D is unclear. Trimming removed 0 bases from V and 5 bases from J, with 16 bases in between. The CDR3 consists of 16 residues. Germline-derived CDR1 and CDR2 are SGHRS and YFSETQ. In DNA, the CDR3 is TGCGCCAGCAGCTTGGCCTCTGCTCTCCCAGGAGATACGCAGTATTTT. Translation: CASSLASALPGDTQYF.

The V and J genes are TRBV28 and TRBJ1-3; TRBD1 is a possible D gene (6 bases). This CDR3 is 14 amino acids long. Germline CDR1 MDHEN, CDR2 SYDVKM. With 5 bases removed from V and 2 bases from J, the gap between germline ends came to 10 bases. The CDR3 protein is CASSGRGAGNTIYF. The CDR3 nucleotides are TGTGCCAGCAGTGGCAGGGGAGCTGGAAACACCATATATTTT.

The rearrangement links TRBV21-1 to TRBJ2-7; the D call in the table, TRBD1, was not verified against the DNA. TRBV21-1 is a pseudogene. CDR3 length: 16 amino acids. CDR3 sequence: CASSKEDWGRVYEQYF. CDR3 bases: TGTGCCAGCAGCAAAGAAGATTGGGGCAGGGTCTACGAGCAGTACTTC.

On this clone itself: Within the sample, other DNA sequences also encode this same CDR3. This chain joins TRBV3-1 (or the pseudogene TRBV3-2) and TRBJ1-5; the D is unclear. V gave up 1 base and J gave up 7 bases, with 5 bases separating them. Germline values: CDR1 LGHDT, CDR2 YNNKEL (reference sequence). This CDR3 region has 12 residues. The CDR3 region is CASSQGPQPQHF. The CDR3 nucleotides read TGTGCCAGCAGCCAAGGGCCCCAGCCCCAGCATTTT.

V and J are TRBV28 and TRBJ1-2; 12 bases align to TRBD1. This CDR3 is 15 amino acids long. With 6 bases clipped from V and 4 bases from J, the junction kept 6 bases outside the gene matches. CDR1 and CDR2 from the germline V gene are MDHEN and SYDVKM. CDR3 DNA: TGTGCCAGCAGATACCGGGACAGGGGGCCCTATGGCTACACCTTC. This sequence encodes CASRYRDRGPYGYTF.

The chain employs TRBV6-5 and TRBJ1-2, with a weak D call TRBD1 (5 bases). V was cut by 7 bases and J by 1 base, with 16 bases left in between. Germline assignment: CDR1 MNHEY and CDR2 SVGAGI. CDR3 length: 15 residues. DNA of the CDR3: TGTGCCAGCACCGAAAATCCAGGGATTAACTATGGCTACACCTTC. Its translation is CASTENPGINYGYTF.

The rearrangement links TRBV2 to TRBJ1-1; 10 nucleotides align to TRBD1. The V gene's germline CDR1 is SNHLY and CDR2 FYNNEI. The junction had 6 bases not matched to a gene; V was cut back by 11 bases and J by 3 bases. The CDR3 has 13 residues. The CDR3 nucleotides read TGTGCCGAAGGACAGGGGGGGGACACTGAAGCTTTCTTT. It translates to CAEGQGGDTEAFF.

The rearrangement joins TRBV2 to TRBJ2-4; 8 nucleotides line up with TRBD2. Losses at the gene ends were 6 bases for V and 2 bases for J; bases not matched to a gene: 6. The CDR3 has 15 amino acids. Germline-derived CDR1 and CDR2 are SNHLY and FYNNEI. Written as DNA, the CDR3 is TGTGCCAGCAGGGAAATAGCGGGGTCCAAAAACATTCAGTACTTC. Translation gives CASREIAGSKNIQYF.

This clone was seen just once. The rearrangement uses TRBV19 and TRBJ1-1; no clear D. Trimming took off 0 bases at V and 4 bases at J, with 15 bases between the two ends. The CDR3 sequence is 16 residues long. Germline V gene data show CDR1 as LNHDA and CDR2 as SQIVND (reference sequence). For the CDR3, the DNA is TGTGCCAGTAGTATAGATCCGGACGGAGCGGGCACTGAAGCTTTCTTT. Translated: CASSIDPDGAGTEAFF.